The 16 T cell receptor beta chains below all came from one sample that was sequenced in a study of T cell repertoires and leukemia-associated antigens. No antigen has been identified for these receptors. TCRdb ran MiXCR on the 5' RACE reads and lists one entry per CDR3 protein. Of approximately 10,000 distinct CDR3 sequences in the sample, 43% were seen once. Sequenced material: CD3+ T cells sorted from blood and cultured. These receptors originate from a female donor in good health.

This rearrangement joins TRBV20-1 to TRBJ2-3; the match to TRBD2 covers 12 bases. V lost 6 bases, J lost 5 bases, and 21 bases stayed unmatched. The CDR3 spans 19 residues. Germline V lookup: CDR1 DFQATT, CDR2 SNEGSKA (reference sequence). The CDR3 nucleotides are TGCAGTGCACCTACCCAACTAGCGGGAGGAGAGCTGGAGATAGATACGCAGTATTTT. Translating gives CSAPTQLAGGELEIDTQYF.

This clonotype was seen at least ten times. The chain carries TRBV6-6 and TRBJ2-1; D not resolved. This CDR3 has 18 residues. Germline CDR1 MNHNY, CDR2 SVGAGI (reference sequence). Trimming shortened V by 2 bases and J by 4 bases, and 21 bases separated the two germline ends. In nucleotides, the CDR3 is TGTGCCAGCAGTTACCATCATTTCTTTAGGGAAAGTTACAATGAGCAGTTCTTC. Encoded protein: CASSYHHFFRESYNEQFF.

This chain connects TRBV7-3 to TRBJ2-1, with D unresolved. Trimming stripped 5 bases from V and 3 bases from J, with 14 bases between. The CDR3 sequence is 15 residues long. Germline values: CDR1 SGHTA, CDR2 FQGTGA. The CDR3 is CASSPGPYNYNEQFF. The CDR3 DNA is TGTGCCAGCAGCCCCGGACCCTATAACTACAATGAGCAGTTCTTC.

The chain links TRBV24-1 to TRBJ2-1; D remains ambiguous. Germline CDR1 is KGHDR and CDR2 is SFDVKD. The CDR3 runs 14 residues. V was pared by 0 bases and J by 9 bases, with 11 bases between. CDR3: CATSDLRLPTEQFF. As DNA, the CDR3 is TGTGCCACCAGTGATTTGCGGCTCCCGACTGAGCAGTTCTTC.

In its sample, this clonotype is medium-sized. V and J are TRBV10-2 and TRBJ2-7, with TRBD2 matching over 11 bases. This CDR3 has 15 amino acids. The V segment lost 4 bases and the J segment 3 bases; nucleotides outside the gene matches: 5. Germline CDR1 WSHSY, CDR2 SAAADI. The CDR3 loop is CASSATSGGNYEQYF. CDR3 coding DNA: TGCGCCAGCAGTGCCACTAGCGGGGGAAACTACGAGCAGTACTTC.

This clonotype was seen a handful of times. J is TRBJ2-7 and V is TRBV5-1, with D perhaps TRBD2 (5 bases). The ends were cut back, 4 bases at V and 5 bases at J, with 7 bases in the middle. CDR3 size: 11 residues. Germline CDR1 is SGHRS and CDR2 is YFSETQ. CDR3 amino acids: CASSLGDEQYF. CDR3 in DNA: TGCGCCAGCAGCCTGGGAGACGAGCAGTACTTC.

CDR3 protein: CASSPTGGTQYF. The CDR3 DNA follows: TGTGCCAGCAGTCCGACAGGGGGTACGCAGTATTTT. This rearrangement joins TRBV2 to TRBJ2-3, with 9 positions matching TRBD1. Germline V lookup: CDR1 SNHLY, CDR2 FYNNEI. V was clipped by 5 bases and J by 8 bases; unmatched bases: 2. The CDR3 has 12 residues.

In this sample, this clonotype turned up a few times. The chain is built from TRBV27 and TRBJ2-2, with TRBD2 identical over 14 bases. The CDR3 extends over 17 amino acids. The V and J ends lost 4 bases and 4 bases, in that order; junction bases with no gene match: 5. Germline V gives CDR1 MNHEY, CDR2 SMNVEV (reference sequence). This CDR3 reads CASSYGTSGRGTGELFF. CDR3 nucleotides: TGTGCCAGCAGTTATGGGACTAGCGGGAGAGGCACCGGGGAGCTGTTTTTT.

In this sample, this clonotype turned up many times. The chain is built from TRBV18 and TRBJ2-1, with 7 bases fitting TRBD2. This CDR3 has 17 residues. The germline CDR1 and CDR2 sequences are KGHSH and LQKENI. The junction had 11 bases not matched to a gene; V was cut back by 1 base and J by 5 bases. The CDR3 DNA reads TGTGCCAGCTCACCACTTTATACGGGAGGACACGACAATGAGCAGTTCTTC. It encodes CASSPLYTGGHDNEQFF.

As to this clonotype: It may be a read error: a sequence one base away is much more abundant. The genes are TRBV4-2 and TRBJ2-3; perhaps TRBD2 as D (6 bases). Per the germline V gene, CDR1 is LGHNA and CDR2 is YNFKEQ. Trimming shortened V by 8 bases and J by 6 bases, and 15 bases separated the two germline ends. CDR3 size: 13 residues. CDR3 loop: CASGVTGVDTQYF. CDR3 nucleotides: TGTGCCAGCGGTGTTACGGGGGTGGATACGCAGTATTTT.

Regarding this clonotype: One end of the junction fails to match germline, which may point to a read error. V gene TRBV20-1 combines with J gene TRBJ2-7; D is unresolved. The germline CDR1 and CDR2 sequences are DFQATT and SNEGSKA (reference sequence). This CDR3 has 16 residues. This CDR3 reads CSARDYKDRNSYEQCF. In DNA form, the CDR3 reads TGCAGTGCTAGAGACTACAAGGATCGGAACTCCTACGAGCAGTGCTTC.

The J gene is TRBJ2-2, the V gene TRBV21-1; the table names TRBD2, a call not compared with the DNA. TRBV21-1 is given as a pseudogene. CDR3 length equals 18 residues. In DNA, the CDR3 is TGTGCCAGCAGCAAAGAGGAGACTAGCTGGGGGTGGACCGGGGAGCTGTTTTTT. It codes for CASSKEETSWGWTGELFF.

The gene calls are TRBV7-8 and TRBJ2-5, with TRBD2 matching over 7 bases. Trimming at V came to 5 bases and at J to 1 base, leaving 7 bases not matched to a gene. The germline CDR1 and CDR2 sequences are SGHVS and FQNEAQ. This CDR3 has 15 residues. The CDR3 region is CASSPRQRGQETQYF. The CDR3 DNA is TGTGCCAGCAGCCCCCGCCAGCGGGGCCAAGAGACCCAGTACTTC.

In its sample, this clonotype ranks as medium-sized. The rearrangement joins TRBV7-9 to TRBJ2-3; tentative D call: TRBD2 (6 bases). V dropped 8 bases and J dropped 3 bases, with 6 bases sitting between them. Germline CDR1 reads SEHNR; CDR2 reads FQNEAQ (reference sequence). This CDR3 region has 11 residues. The CDR3 DNA reads TGTGCCAGCGGGAGGACAGATACGCAGTATTTT. Protein: CASGRTDTQYF.

Notes on this clonotype: A junction boundary mismatches the germline segment, possibly from a read error. The chain links TRBV6-1 to TRBJ2-1, with 9 positions matching TRBD2. CDR1 and CDR2 from the germline V gene are MNHNS and SASEGT. The CDR3 has 18 residues. The CDR3 DNA sequence: TGTGACAGCAGGAATTGGTTGAGTAGCGGGAGTATAGTCAATGAGCAGTTCTTC. Protein sequence: CDSRNWLSSGSIVNEQFF.

The gene calls are TRBV10-1 and TRBJ2-6; 9 bases line up with TRBD1. CDR3 size: 22 residues. V lost 3 bases to trimming and J lost 1 base; unmatched junction nucleotides: 19. Germline V gives CDR1 WNHNN, CDR2 SYGVQD (reference sequence). CDR3 loop: CASSESSALSRDRVSGANVLTF. The CDR3, as DNA: TGCGCCAGCAGTGAAAGTAGCGCCTTGTCCCGGGACAGGGTGTCTGGGGCCAACGTCCTGACTTTC.